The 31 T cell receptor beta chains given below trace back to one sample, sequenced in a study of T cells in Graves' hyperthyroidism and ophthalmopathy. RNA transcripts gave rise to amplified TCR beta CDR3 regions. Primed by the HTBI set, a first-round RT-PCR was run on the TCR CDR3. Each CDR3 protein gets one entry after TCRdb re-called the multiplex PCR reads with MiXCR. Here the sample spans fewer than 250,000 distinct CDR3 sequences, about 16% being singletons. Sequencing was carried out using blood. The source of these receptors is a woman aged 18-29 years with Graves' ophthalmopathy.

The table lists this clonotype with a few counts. The DNA of the CDR3 is TGTGCCAGCAGTGACCCGAGACTAGCGGGTGCCCTCACAGATACGCAGTATTTT. It yields the protein CASSDPRLAGALTDTQYF. This rearrangement joins TRBV2 to TRBJ2-3; 10 bases line up with TRBD2. The germline CDR1 and CDR2 sequences are SNHLY and FYNNEI. The CDR3 extends over 18 amino acids. V lost 3 bases to trimming and J lost 2 bases; unmatched junction nucleotides: 11.

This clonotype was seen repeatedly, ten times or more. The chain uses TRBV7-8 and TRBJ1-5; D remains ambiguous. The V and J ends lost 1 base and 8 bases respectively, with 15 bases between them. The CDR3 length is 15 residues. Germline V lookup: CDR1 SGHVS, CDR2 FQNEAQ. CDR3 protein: CASSLGVLPGEPQHF. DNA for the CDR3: TGTGCCAGCAGCTTAGGGGTCCTACCTGGGGAGCCCCAGCATTTT.

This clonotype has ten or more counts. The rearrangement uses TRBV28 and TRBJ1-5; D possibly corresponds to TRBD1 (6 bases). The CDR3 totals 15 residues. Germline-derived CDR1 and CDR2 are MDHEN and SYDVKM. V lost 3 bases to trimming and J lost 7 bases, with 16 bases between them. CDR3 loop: CASSFRGRDVQPQHF. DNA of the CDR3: TGTGCCAGCAGTTTCCGGGGGCGCGATGTCCAGCCCCAGCATTTT.

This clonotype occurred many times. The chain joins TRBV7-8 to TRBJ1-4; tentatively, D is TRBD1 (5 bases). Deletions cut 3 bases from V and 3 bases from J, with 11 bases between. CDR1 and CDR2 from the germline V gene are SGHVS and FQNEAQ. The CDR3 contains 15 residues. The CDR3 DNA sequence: TGTGCCAGCAGCTTGGGGCCAGCCTCTAATGAAAAACTGTTTTTT. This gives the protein CASSLGPASNEKLFF.

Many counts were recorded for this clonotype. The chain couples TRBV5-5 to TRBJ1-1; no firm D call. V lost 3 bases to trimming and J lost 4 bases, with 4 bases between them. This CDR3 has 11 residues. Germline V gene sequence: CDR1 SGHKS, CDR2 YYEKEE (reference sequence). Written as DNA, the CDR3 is TGTGCCAGCAGCTCAAGCACTGAAGCTTTCTTT. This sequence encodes CASSSSTEAFF. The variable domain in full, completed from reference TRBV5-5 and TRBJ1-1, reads DAGVTQSPTHLIKTRGQQVTLRCSPISGHKSVSWYQQVLGQGPQFIFQYYEKEERGRGNFPDRFSARQFPNYSSELNVNALLLGDSALYLCASSSSTEAFFGQGTRLTVV.

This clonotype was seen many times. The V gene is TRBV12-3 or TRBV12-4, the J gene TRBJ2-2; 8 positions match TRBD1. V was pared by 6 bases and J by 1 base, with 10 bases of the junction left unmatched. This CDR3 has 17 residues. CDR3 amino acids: CASRKSGTGRNTGELFF. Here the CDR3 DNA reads TGTGCCAGCAGAAAATCCGGGACAGGAAGGAACACCGGGGAGCTGTTTTTT.

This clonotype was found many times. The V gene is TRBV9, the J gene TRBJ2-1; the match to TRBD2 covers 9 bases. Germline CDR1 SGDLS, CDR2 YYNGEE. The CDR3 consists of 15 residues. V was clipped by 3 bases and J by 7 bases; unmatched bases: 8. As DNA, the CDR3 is TGTGCCAGCAGCGGCGGGACTAGCATTGGGAATGAGCAGTTCTTC. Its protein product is CASSGGTSIGNEQFF.

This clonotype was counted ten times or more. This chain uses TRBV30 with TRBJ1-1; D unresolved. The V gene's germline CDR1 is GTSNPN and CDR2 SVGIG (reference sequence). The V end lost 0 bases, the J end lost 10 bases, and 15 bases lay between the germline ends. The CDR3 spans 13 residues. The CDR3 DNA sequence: TGTGCCTGGAGTGTACTATTCGACTCATCAGCTTTCTTT. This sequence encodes CAWSVLFDSSAFF. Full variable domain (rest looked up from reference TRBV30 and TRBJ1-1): SQTIHQWPATLVQPVGSPLSLECTVEGTSNPNLYWYRQAAGRGLQLLFYSVGIGQISSEVPQNLSASRPQDRQFILSSKKLLLSDSGFYLCAWSVLFDSSAFFGQGTRLTVV.

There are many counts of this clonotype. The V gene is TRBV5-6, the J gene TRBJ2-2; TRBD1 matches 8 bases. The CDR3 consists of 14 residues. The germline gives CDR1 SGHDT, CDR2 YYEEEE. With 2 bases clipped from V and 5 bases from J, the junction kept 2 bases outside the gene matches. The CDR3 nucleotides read TGTGCCAGCAGCTTTGGACAGGGAACCGGGGAGCTGTTTTTT. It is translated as CASSFGQGTGELFF.

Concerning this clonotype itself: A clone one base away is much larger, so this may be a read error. The CDR3 DNA follows: TGTGCCAGCAGGGGGTTCGGGCAGTACTTC. It codes for CASRGFGQYF. The chain links TRBV6-1 to TRBJ2-7; D unclear. Deletions cut 6 bases from V and 9 bases from J, with 9 bases between. CDR3 length: 10 residues. Germline V CDR1 and CDR2: MNHNS, SASEGT.

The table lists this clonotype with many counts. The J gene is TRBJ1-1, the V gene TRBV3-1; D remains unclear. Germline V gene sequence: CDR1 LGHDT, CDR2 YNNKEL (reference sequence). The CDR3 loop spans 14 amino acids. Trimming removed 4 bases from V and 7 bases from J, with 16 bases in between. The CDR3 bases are TGTGCCAGCAGCCGCGGGATTCCAAACGGTGAAGCTTTCTTT. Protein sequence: CASSRGIPNGEAFF.

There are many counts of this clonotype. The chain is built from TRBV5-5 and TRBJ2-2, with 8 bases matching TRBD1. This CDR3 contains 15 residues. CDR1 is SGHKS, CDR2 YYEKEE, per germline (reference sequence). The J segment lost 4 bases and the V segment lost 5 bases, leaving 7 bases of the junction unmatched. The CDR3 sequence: CASRGQGTGTGELFF. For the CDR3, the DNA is TGTGCCAGCAGAGGACAGGGAACTGGCACCGGGGAGCTGTTTTTT.

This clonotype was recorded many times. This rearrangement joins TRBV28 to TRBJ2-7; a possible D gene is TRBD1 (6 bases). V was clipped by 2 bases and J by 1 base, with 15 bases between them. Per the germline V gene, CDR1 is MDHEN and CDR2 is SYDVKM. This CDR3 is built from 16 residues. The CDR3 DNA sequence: TGTGCCAGCAGTTTACCCCCTCCCGGACAGTCCTACGAGCAGTACTTC. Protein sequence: CASSLPPPGQSYEQYF.

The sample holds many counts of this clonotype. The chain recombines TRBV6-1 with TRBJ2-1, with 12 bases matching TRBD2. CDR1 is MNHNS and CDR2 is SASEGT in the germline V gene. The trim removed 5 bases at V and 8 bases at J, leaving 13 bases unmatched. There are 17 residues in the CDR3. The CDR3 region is CASSYRPLAGGGYEQFF. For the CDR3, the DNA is TGTGCCAGCAGTTACCGCCCCCTAGCGGGAGGGGGATATGAGCAGTTCTTC.

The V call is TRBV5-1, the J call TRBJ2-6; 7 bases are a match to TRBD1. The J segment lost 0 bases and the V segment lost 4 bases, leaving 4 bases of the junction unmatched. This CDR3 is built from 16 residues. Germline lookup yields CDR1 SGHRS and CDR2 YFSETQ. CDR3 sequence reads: CASSEGQYSGANVLTF. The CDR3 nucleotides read TGCGCCAGCAGCGAGGGACAGTACTCTGGGGCCAACGTCCTGACTTTC.

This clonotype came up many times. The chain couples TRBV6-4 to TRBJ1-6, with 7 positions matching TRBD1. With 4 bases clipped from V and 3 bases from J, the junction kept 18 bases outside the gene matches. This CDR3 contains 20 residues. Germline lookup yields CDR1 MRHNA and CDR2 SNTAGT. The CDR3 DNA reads TGTGCCAGCAGTGTTCCCCTCCGTCAGGGGGGTATCTTCTATAATTCACCCCTCCACTTT. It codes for CASSVPLRQGGIFYNSPLHF.

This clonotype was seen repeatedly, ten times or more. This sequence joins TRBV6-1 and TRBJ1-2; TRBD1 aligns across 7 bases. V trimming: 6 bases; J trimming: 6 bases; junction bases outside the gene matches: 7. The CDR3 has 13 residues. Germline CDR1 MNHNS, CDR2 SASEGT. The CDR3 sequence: CASSLQGSDGYTF. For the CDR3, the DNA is TGTGCCAGCAGCCTACAGGGGAGCGATGGCTACACCTTC.

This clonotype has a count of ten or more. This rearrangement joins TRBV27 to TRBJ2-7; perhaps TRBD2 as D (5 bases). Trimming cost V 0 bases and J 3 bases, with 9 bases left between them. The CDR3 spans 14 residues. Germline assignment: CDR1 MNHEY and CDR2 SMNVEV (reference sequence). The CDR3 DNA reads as TGTGCCAGCAGTTTATCGGGGAGCCTCTACGAGCAGTACTTC. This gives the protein CASSLSGSLYEQYF.

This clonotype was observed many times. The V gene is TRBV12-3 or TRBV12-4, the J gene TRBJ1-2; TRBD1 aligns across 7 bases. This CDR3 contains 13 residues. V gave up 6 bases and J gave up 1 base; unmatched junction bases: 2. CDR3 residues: CASSRDSNYGYTF. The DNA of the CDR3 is TGTGCCAGCAGCCGGGACAGTAACTATGGCTACACCTTC.

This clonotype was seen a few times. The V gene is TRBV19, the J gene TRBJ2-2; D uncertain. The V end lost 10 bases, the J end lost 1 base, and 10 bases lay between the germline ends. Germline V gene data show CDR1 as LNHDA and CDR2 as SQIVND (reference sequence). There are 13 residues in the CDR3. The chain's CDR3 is CATRWGNTGELFF. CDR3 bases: TGTGCCACCAGGTGGGGGAACACCGGGGAGCTGTTTTTT. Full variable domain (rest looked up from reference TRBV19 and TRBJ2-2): DGGITQSPKYLFRKEGQNVTLSCEQNLNHDAMYWYRQDPGQGLRLIYYSQIVNDFQKGDIAEGYSVSREKKESFPLTVTSAQKNPTAFYLCATRWGNTGELFFGEGSRLTVL.

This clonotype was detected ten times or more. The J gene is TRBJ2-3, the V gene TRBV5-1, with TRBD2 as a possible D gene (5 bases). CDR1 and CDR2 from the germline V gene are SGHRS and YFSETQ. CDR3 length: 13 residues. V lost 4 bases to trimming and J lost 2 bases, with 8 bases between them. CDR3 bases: TGCGCCAGCAGCGTGGACTCCACAGATACGCAGTATTTT. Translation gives CASSVDSTDTQYF.

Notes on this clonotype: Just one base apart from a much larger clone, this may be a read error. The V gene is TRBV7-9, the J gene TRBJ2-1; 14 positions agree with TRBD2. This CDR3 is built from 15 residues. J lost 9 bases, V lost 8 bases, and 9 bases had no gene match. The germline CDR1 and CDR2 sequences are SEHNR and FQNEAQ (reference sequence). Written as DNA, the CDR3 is TGTGCCAGCCGGGGACTAGCGGGGGAACACAGTGAGCAGTTCTTC. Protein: CASRGLAGEHSEQFF.

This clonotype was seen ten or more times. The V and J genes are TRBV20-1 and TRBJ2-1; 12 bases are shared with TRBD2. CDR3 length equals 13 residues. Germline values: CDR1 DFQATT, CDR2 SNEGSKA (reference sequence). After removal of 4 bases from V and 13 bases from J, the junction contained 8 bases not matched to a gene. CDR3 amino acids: CSAIPTSGRIQFF. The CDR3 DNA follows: TGCAGTGCTATACCCACTAGCGGGAGGATCCAGTTCTTC.

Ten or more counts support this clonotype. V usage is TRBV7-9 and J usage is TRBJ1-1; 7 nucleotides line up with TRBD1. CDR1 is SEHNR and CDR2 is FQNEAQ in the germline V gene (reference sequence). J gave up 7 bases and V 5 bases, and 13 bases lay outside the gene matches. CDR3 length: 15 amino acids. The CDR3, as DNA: TGTGCCAGCAGCCCCCGGCCAGGACAGGATAGTGAAGCTTTCTTT. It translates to CASSPRPGQDSEAFF.

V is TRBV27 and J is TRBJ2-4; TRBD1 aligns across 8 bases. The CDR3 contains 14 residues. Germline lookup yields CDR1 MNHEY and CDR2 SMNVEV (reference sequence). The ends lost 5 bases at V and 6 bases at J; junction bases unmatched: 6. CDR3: CASSPTGGSNIQYF. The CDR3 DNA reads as TGTGCCAGCAGTCCAACAGGGGGTTCAAACATTCAGTACTTC.

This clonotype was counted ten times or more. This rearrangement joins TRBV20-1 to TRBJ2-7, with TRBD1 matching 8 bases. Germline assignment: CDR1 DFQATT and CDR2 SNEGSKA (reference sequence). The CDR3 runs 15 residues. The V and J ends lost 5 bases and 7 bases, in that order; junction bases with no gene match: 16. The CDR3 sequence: CSAQGRTGLIGEQYF. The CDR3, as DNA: TGCAGTGCTCAGGGGCGGACAGGGCTCATCGGGGAGCAGTACTTC.

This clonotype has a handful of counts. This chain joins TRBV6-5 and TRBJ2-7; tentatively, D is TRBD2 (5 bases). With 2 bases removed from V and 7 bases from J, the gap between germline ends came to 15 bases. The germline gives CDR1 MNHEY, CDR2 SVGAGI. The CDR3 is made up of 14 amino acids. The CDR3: CASSYHQSRGEQYF. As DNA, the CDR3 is TGTGCCAGCAGTTACCATCAGAGCCGAGGGGAGCAGTACTTC.

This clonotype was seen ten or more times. The CDR3 bases are TGTGCCAGCAGCTTAGGTGTGGGCTCAAAAGGGCTCAACGTATTGGGGCAGTATTTT. Its protein is CASSLGVGSKGLNVLGQYF. The chain couples TRBV11-2 to TRBJ2-3; D is unclear. Trimming pared 1 base from V and 11 bases from J, leaving 31 bases between. The length of the CDR3 is 19 residues. Germline CDR1 and CDR2: SGHAT and FQNNGV.

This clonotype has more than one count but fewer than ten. CDR3 residues: CASSSRRGRGKETQYF. In nucleotides, the CDR3 is TGTGCCAGCAGCAGTCGTCGTGGGAGGGGAAAAGAGACCCAGTACTTC. This chain joins TRBV6-2 or TRBV6-3 and TRBJ2-5, with 7 bases that match TRBD2. V was clipped by 6 bases and J by 3 bases; unmatched bases: 13. The CDR3 extends over 16 amino acids. The V gene's germline CDR1 is MNHEY and CDR2 SVGEGT.

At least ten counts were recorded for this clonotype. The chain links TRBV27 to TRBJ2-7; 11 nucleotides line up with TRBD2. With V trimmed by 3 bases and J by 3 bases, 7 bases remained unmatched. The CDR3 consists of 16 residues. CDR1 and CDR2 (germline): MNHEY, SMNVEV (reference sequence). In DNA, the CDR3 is TGTGCCAGCAGTTTGCCGACTAGCGGGGCCAGCTACGAGCAGTACTTC. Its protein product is CASSLPTSGASYEQYF.

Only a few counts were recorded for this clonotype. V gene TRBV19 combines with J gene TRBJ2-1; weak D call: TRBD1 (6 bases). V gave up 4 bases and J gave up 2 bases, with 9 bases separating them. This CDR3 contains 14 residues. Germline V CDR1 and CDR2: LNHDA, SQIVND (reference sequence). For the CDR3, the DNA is TGTGCCAGTAGTAAGGCAGGGGCCTACAATGAGCAGTTCTTC. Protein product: CASSKAGAYNEQFF.